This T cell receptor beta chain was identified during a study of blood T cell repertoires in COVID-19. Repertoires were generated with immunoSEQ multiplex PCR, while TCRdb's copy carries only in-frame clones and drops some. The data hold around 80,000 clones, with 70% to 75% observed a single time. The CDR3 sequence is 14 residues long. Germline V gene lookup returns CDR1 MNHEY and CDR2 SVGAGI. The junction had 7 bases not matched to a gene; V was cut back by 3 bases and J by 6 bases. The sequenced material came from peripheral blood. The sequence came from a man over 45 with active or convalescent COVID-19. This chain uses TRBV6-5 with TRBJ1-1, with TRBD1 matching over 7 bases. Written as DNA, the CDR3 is TGTGCCAGCAGTTATCAACAGGGGTACGCTGAAGCTTTCTTT. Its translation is CASSYQQGYAEAFF.